The 20 T cell receptor beta chains below were found in one sample sequenced in a study of T cells after posttransplantation cyclophosphamide. The table came from immunoSEQ multiplex PCR; TCRdb's copy has only in-frame clones and leaves some out. The sample shows 5,500 to 9,000 clones, more than 90% of them seen only once. The specimen was CD4+ T cells sorted from blood. The receptors come from a woman aged 50 to 65 in good health and a related stem cell transplant donor.

The V gene is TRBV9, the J gene TRBJ1-5; weak D call: TRBD1 (6 bases). The CDR3 has 14 residues. Trimming pared 8 bases from V and 6 bases from J, leaving 18 bases between. Germline V gene lookup returns CDR1 SGDLS and CDR2 YYNGEE. The CDR3 DNA is TGTGCCAGTGACTTACAGGGTGAGGGTCAGCCCCAGCATTTT. It specifies CASDLQGEGQPQHF.

The chain carries TRBV5-6 and TRBJ1-5, with D possibly matching TRBD1 (5 bases). The CDR3 runs 14 residues. Trimming removed 4 bases at V and 11 bases at J, with 19 bases between. Germline CDR1 and CDR2: SGHDT and YYEEEE. Here the CDR3 DNA reads TGTGCCAGCAGCCCTAGTGGGGGGGTTAGGACCCAGCATTTT. It yields the protein CASSPSGGVRTQHF. Variable domain in full (rest from reference TRBV5-6 and TRBJ1-5): DAGVTQSPTHLIKTRGQQVTLRCSPKSGHDTVSWYQQALGQGPQFIFQYYEEEERQRGNFPDRFSGHQFPNYSSELNVNALLLGDSALYLCASSPSGGVRTQHFGDGTRLSIL.

The genes are TRBV5-1 and TRBJ2-6; 8 nucleotides align to TRBD1. CDR1 SGHRS and CDR2 YFSETQ come from the germline V gene. Trimming took 3 bases from V and 0 from J; bases not matched to a gene: 11. There are 19 residues in the CDR3. The CDR3, as DNA: TGCGCCAGCAGCTACGGACAGGGCCTAAGTTACTCTGGGGCCAACGTCCTGACTTTC. This codes for CASSYGQGLSYSGANVLTF.

The gene calls are TRBV19 and TRBJ2-5; D ambiguous. The ends were cut back, 4 bases at V and 4 bases at J, with 4 bases in the middle. This CDR3 region has 11 residues. The germline CDR1 and CDR2 sequences are LNHDA and SQIVND (reference sequence). Here the CDR3 DNA reads TGTGCCAGTAGTAGTCGAGAGACCCAGTACTTC. Amino acid sequence: CASSSRETQYF. Looking up the rest from reference TRBV19 and TRBJ2-5 gives the full variable domain: DGGITQSPKYLFRKEGQNVTLSCEQNLNHDAMYWYRQDPGQGLRLIYYSQIVNDFQKGDIAEGYSVSREKKESFPLTVTSAQKNPTAFYLCASSSRETQYFGPGTRLLVL.

The chain uses TRBV2 and TRBJ2-5; D is perhaps TRBD1 (6 bases). Germline V gives CDR1 SNHLY, CDR2 FYNNEI. The V end lost 0 bases, the J end lost 4 bases, and 18 bases lay between the germline ends. This CDR3 spans 17 amino acids. In DNA, the CDR3 is TGTGCCAGCAGTGAAGCGGACTCCACAGGGTCGGGAGAGACCCAGTACTTC. As protein: CASSEADSTGSGETQYF.

The chain links TRBV29-1 to TRBJ1-1; 9 nucleotides agree with TRBD1. Germline CDR1 reads SQVTM; CDR2 reads ANQGSEA. The V and J ends lost 6 bases and 10 bases, in that order; junction bases with no gene match: 3. The CDR3 runs to 10 residues. CDR3 region: CSVYRGRAFF. In DNA form, the CDR3 reads TGCAGCGTGTACAGGGGGCGAGCTTTCTTT.

The V and J genes are TRBV6-5 and TRBJ1-5; 7 nucleotides agree with TRBD1. Germline loops: CDR1 MNHEY, CDR2 SVGAGI. Losses at the gene ends were 6 bases for V and 7 bases for J; bases not matched to a gene: 9. CDR3 size: 14 residues. CDR3 residues: CASSPGTVRQPQHF. In DNA form, the CDR3 reads TGTGCCAGCAGCCCTGGGACAGTTAGACAGCCCCAGCATTTT.

This rearrangement joins TRBV9 to TRBJ2-1; no definite D call. Trimming took 4 bases from V and 5 from J, leaving 10 bases between them. CDR3 length equals 13 residues. CDR1 is SGDLS and CDR2 is YYNGEE in the germline V gene. CDR3 nucleotides: TGTGCCAGCAGCCCGATTAGTGACAATGAGCAGTTCTTC. It yields the protein CASSPISDNEQFF.

The chain couples TRBV5-5 to TRBJ2-3; TRBD2 matches at 10 bases. Per the germline V gene, CDR1 is SGHKS and CDR2 is YYEKEE (reference sequence). With 4 bases clipped from V and 2 bases from J, the junction kept 7 bases outside the gene matches. This CDR3 comprises 16 residues. This CDR3 is CASSVRLAGLTDTQYF. CDR3 bases: TGTGCCAGCAGCGTCCGACTAGCGGGCCTCACAGATACGCAGTATTTT.

The V gene is TRBV6-6, the J gene TRBJ2-2; D might be TRBD1 (6 bases). V dropped 2 bases and J dropped 7 bases, with 14 bases sitting between them. CDR1 and CDR2 from the germline V gene are MNHNY and SVGAGI (reference sequence). This CDR3 is built from 15 residues. CDR3 in DNA: TGTGCCAGCAGTTACAGGCAGGGGCCCGGCGGGGAGCTGTTTTTT. This encodes CASSYRQGPGGELFF.

The chain couples TRBV30 to TRBJ2-1; 10 positions match TRBD2. V trimming: 2 bases; J trimming: 4 bases; junction bases outside the gene matches: 5. The CDR3 contains 15 residues. The V gene's germline CDR1 is GTSNPN and CDR2 SVGIG (reference sequence). DNA for the CDR3: TGTGCCTGGAGTTTAGGACTAGCGGATTACAATGAGCAGTTCTTC. Encoded protein: CAWSLGLADYNEQFF.

The J gene is TRBJ2-7, the V gene TRBV18, with TRBD2 matching 7 bases. This CDR3 is 18 amino acids long. The germline V gene has CDR1 KGHSH and CDR2 LQKENI. The V and J ends lost 2 bases and 0 bases, in that order; junction bases with no gene match: 13. CDR3 DNA sequence: TGTGCCAGCTCACCAAAAGGTCAGGGCGCGGGAGCCTCCTACGAGCAGTACTTC. Protein product: CASSPKGQGAGASYEQYF.

V is TRBV18 and J is TRBJ2-7, with TRBD1 matching 7 bases. Germline assignment: CDR1 KGHSH and CDR2 LQKENI. V shed 5 bases, J shed 7 bases, and the junction held 11 bases outside the gene matches. This CDR3 contains 14 residues. The CDR3 sequence: CASSETGMRGEQYF. The CDR3 nucleotides are TGTGCCAGCTCAGAGACAGGGATGAGGGGAGAGCAGTACTTC.

The chain links TRBV5-6 to TRBJ2-1; 7 nucleotides match TRBD2. CDR1 and CDR2 (germline): SGHDT, YYEEEE. CDR3 length equals 14 residues. Trimming took 0 bases from V and 10 from J; bases not matched to a gene: 7. For the CDR3, the DNA is TGTGCCAGCAGCTTGGAAGGGAGGGATCGAGAGCAGTTCTTC. Translating gives CASSLEGRDREQFF. Drawing the rest from reference TRBV5-6 and TRBJ2-1, the complete variable domain is DAGVTQSPTHLIKTRGQQVTLRCSPKSGHDTVSWYQQALGQGPQFIFQYYEEEERQRGNFPDRFSGHQFPNYSSELNVNALLLGDSALYLCASSLEGRDREQFFGPGTRLTVL.

The chain recombines TRBV20-1 with TRBJ2-7; TRBD2 is a possible D gene (5 bases). Germline CDR1 and CDR2: DFQATT and SNEGSKA (reference sequence). V lost 5 bases, J lost 6 bases, and 11 bases lay in between. The CDR3 consists of 11 residues. The CDR3 here is CSAWRVGEQYF. In nucleotides, the CDR3 is TGCAGTGCTTGGCGGGTGGGCGAGCAGTACTTC.

This chain uses TRBV27 with TRBJ1-4; 7 positions agree with TRBD1. Trimming removed 7 bases from V and 7 bases from J; junction bases left unmatched: 9. The CDR3 length is 14 residues. Looked up from germline, CDR1 is MNHEY and CDR2 is SMNVEV (reference sequence). CDR3 loop: CASNQGGLSEKLFF. CDR3 nucleotide sequence: TGTGCCAGCAACCAGGGGGGCCTGAGTGAAAAACTGTTTTTT. The whole variable domain, remainder taken from reference TRBV27 and TRBJ1-4, is EAQVTQNPRYLITVTGKKLTVTCSQNMNHEYMSWYRQDPGLGLRQIYYSMNVEVTDKGDVPEGYKVSRKEKRNFPLILESPSPNQTSLYFCASNQGGLSEKLFFGSGTQLSVL.

This clone turned up a few times. The chain joins TRBV2 to TRBJ2-7; 9 nucleotides agree with TRBD1. V shed 6 bases and J 3 bases; nucleotides not matched to a gene: 9. This CDR3 spans 15 amino acids. Germline CDR1 reads SNHLY; CDR2 reads FYNNEI. CDR3 residues: CASRGVGQGHYEQYF. The CDR3 region has the DNA TGTGCCAGCAGAGGGGTGGGACAGGGACACTACGAGCAGTACTTC.

The chain combines TRBV7-2 with TRBJ1-4, with TRBD1 as a possible D gene (6 bases). The CDR3 contains 18 residues. Germline V gene lookup returns CDR1 SGHTA and CDR2 FQGNSA. With 4 bases removed from V and 5 bases from J, the gap between germline ends came to 23 bases. This CDR3 is CASSSHIDGGQPNEKLFF. The CDR3 DNA reads TGTGCCAGCAGCTCGCATATTGACGGGGGGCAGCCCAATGAAAAACTGTTTTTT.

This chain connects TRBV6-1 to TRBJ1-6; D gene ambiguous. With 2 bases removed from V and 18 bases from J, the gap between germline ends came to 11 bases. Germline values: CDR1 MNHNS, CDR2 SASEGT. The CDR3 loop spans 11 amino acids. DNA of the CDR3: TGTGCCAGCAGTGAATGGGAGCAACACCACTTT. Protein: CASSEWEQHHF.

This clone was recorded only once. The chain has TRBV5-1 and TRBJ2-3; 12 positions match TRBD1. Germline V gives CDR1 SGHRS, CDR2 YFSETQ. The CDR3 runs to 16 residues. With 4 bases clipped from V and 3 bases from J, the junction kept 6 bases outside the gene matches. CDR3 DNA: TGCGCCAGCAGCACGGGACAGGGGGCAAGGACAGATACGCAGTATTTT. It codes for CASSTGQGARTDTQYF. Full variable domain (outside the CDR3, taken from reference TRBV5-1 and TRBJ2-3): KAGVTQTPRYLIKTRGQQVTLSCSPISGHRSVSWYQQTPGQGLQFLFEYFSETQRNKGNFPGRFSGRQFSNSRSEMNVSTLELGDSALYLCASSTGQGARTDTQYFGPGTRLTVL.